The 17 T cell receptor beta chains given below trace back to one sample, sequenced in a study of blood T cell repertoires in COVID-19 (dated by TCRdb to the early 2020s). Libraries were constructed by the immunoSEQ multiplex PCR assay. Imported from immuneACCESS, the table was reduced by TCRdb to in-frame sequences with V and J called. These copies leave out some clones; in studies compared against another copy, an unresolved V gene accounts for under half, and the cause of the remainder is not known. The sample table lists 95,000 to 150,000 clones, around three quarters of them with a count of one. The ten largest account for roughly 16% of the sample. Sequencing used peripheral blood. These receptors came from a man between 60 and 75 years old with active or convalescent COVID-19.

The chain employs TRBV11-2 and TRBJ2-1, with unresolved D. V dropped 1 base and J dropped 13 bases, with 8 bases sitting between them. The CDR3 runs 11 residues. Germline loops: CDR1 SGHAT, CDR2 FQNNGV. The CDR3 DNA is TGTGCCAGCAGCTTAGGAGATCCTCAGTTCTTC. Amino acids: CASSLGDPQFF.

The V call is TRBV20-1, the J call TRBJ2-1; 9 positions match TRBD2. CDR1 is DFQATT, CDR2 SNEGSKA, per germline (reference sequence). V was pared by 3 bases and J by 3 bases, with 0 bases of the junction left unmatched. The CDR3 is 13 amino acids. This CDR3 reads CSASSGSYNEQFF. The CDR3 nucleotides are TGCAGTGCTAGTAGCGGGAGCTACAATGAGCAGTTCTTC.

The rearrangement uses TRBV5-1 and TRBJ2-2; perhaps TRBD1 as D (6 bases). Germline V lookup: CDR1 SGHRS, CDR2 YFSETQ. V lost 3 bases and J 2 bases, leaving 11 bases between the germline ends. The CDR3 has 15 residues. CDR3 residues: CASSSTGRNTGELFF. The CDR3 coding sequence is TGCGCCAGCAGCTCAACAGGGAGAAACACCGGGGAGCTGTTTTTT. Using reference TRBV5-1 and TRBJ2-2 for the parts outside the CDR3, the full variable domain is KAGVTQTPRYLIKTRGQQVTLSCSPISGHRSVSWYQQTPGQGLQFLFEYFSETQRNKGNFPGRFSGRQFSNSRSEMNVSTLELGDSALYLCASSSTGRNTGELFFGEGSRLTVL.

The chain carries TRBV5-1 and TRBJ1-1; the D gene is possibly TRBD1 (5 bases). CDR1 is SGHRS, CDR2 YFSETQ, per germline. The V and J ends lost 6 bases and 2 bases respectively, with 17 bases between them. CDR3 length: 15 amino acids. The CDR3 spells CASTSSAGGNTEAFF. CDR3 in DNA: TGCGCCAGCACCTCCTCGGCCGGGGGAAACACTGAAGCTTTCTTT.

In this sample, this clone turned up many times. The rearrangement uses TRBV2 and TRBJ1-1, with 8 bases aligning to TRBD1. There are 15 residues in the CDR3. CDR1 and CDR2 from the germline V gene are SNHLY and FYNNEI. With V trimmed by 3 bases and J by 5 bases, 8 bases remained unmatched. This CDR3 reads CASSDQGASRTEAFF. Written as DNA, the CDR3 is TGTGCCAGCAGTGACCAGGGGGCGTCACGAACTGAAGCTTTCTTT.

This clone was seen a few times. The J gene is TRBJ1-5, the V gene TRBV2; 9 positions agree with TRBD1. CDR1 is SNHLY and CDR2 is FYNNEI in the germline V gene. This CDR3 comprises 13 residues. Trimming cost V 8 bases and J 4 bases; bases outside gene matches: 3. In DNA form, the CDR3 reads TGTGCCAGCGACGGACAGGGGAATCAGCCCCAGCATTTT. Amino acid sequence: CASDGQGNQPQHF.

CDR3 residues: CSARNRYGYTF. CDR3 bases: TGCAGTGCGCGGAATCGATATGGCTACACCTTC. The rearrangement joins TRBV20-1 to TRBJ1-2; D call uncertain. Trimming pared 6 bases from V and 5 bases from J, leaving 10 bases between. Germline CDR1 DFQATT, CDR2 SNEGSKA (reference sequence). The CDR3 spans 11 residues.

The sample holds a few counts of this clone. The chain has TRBV28 and TRBJ2-2; the match to TRBD2 covers 14 bases. J gave up 9 bases and V 5 bases, and 11 bases lay outside the gene matches. The CDR3 runs to 17 residues. From germline, CDR1 is MDHEN and CDR2 SYDVKM. This CDR3 reads CASSAPGTSGRAWELFF. The DNA for the CDR3 is TGTGCCAGCAGTGCGCCTGGGACTAGCGGGAGAGCCTGGGAGCTGTTTTTT.

The chain employs TRBV30 and TRBJ1-1, with D possibly matching TRBD1 (5 bases). Germline CDR1 and CDR2: GTSNPN and SVGIG (reference sequence). Trimming shortened V by 5 bases and J by 1 base, and 11 bases separated the two germline ends. The CDR3 has 13 amino acids. This CDR3 is CAWGDTGNTEAFF. CDR3 DNA sequence: TGTGCCTGGGGTGATACAGGGAACACTGAAGCTTTCTTT.

J is TRBJ2-1 and V is TRBV10-3; 9 bases align to TRBD1. The CDR3 extends over 16 amino acids. Germline V gene data show CDR1 as ENHRY and CDR2 as SYGVKD. The V gene end was trimmed by 6 bases and the J gene end by 8 bases; junction bases not matched to a gene: 14. CDR3 sequence (DNA): TGTGCCATCAGGGAGGATCCGGGACAGGGAAAAGATGAGCAGTTCTTC. Residues: CAIREDPGQGKDEQFF.

This rearrangement joins TRBV4-1 to TRBJ2-7, with D perhaps matching TRBD1 (5 bases). Germline V gene data show CDR1 as MGHRA and CDR2 as YSYEKL. V gave up 1 base and J gave up 3 bases, with 13 bases separating them. There are 15 residues in the CDR3. CDR3 sequence reads: CASSQGLQASYEQYF. The DNA for the CDR3 is TGCGCCAGCAGCCAAGGGTTACAGGCCAGCTACGAGCAGTACTTC.

The V and J genes are TRBV27 and TRBJ1-1; no definite D call. Trimming stripped 2 bases from V and 7 bases from J, with 14 bases between. Germline V gives CDR1 MNHEY, CDR2 SMNVEV (reference sequence). The CDR3 runs 14 residues. Here the CDR3 DNA reads TGTGCCAGCAGTTTAGAACCAGGCAGTCTTGAAGCTTTCTTT. Protein product: CASSLEPGSLEAFF.

In this sample, this clone turned up a few times. The chain links TRBV6-2 or TRBV6-3 to TRBJ1-2; no reliable D call. Germline-derived CDR1 and CDR2 are MNHEY and SVGEGT. There are 13 residues in the CDR3. Trimming cost V 2 bases and J 4 bases, with 8 bases left between them. The CDR3 coding sequence is TGTGCCAGCAGTTACCTCGAGGGCTATGGCTACACCTTC. It is translated as CASSYLEGYGYTF.

The chain combines TRBV5-1 with TRBJ2-7, with D hard to call. V dropped 2 bases and J dropped 3 bases, with 12 bases sitting between them. Germline CDR1 SGHRS, CDR2 YFSETQ. CDR3 length equals 14 residues. The CDR3: CASSLTTVLYEQYF. CDR3 in DNA: TGCGCCAGCAGCTTAACCACAGTCCTCTACGAGCAGTACTTC.

To note about this clone: Sequence at one end of the junction differs from germline and may be a read error. The chain is built from TRBV7-3 and TRBJ2-3; 9 bases match TRBD1. The germline CDR1 and CDR2 sequences are SGHTA and FQGTGA. This CDR3 region has 12 residues. CDR3 amino acids: CASSPSGTGLHF. The CDR3 bases are TGTGCCAGCAGCCCAAGCGGGACAGGGTTACATTTT.

The chain carries TRBV7-3 and TRBJ2-5, with 8 bases matching TRBD2. Germline loops: CDR1 SGHTA, CDR2 FQGTGA. CDR3 size: 16 residues. The V gene end was trimmed by 1 base and the J gene end by 4 bases; junction bases not matched to a gene: 8. CDR3: CASSLRALGGGETQYF. The DNA of the CDR3 is TGTGCCAGCAGCTTAAGGGCCCTCGGGGGGGGAGAGACCCAGTACTTC.

This chain joins TRBV7-3 and TRBJ2-3; the D gene is possibly TRBD1 (5 bases). CDR1 is SGHTA and CDR2 is FQGTGA in the germline V gene. The CDR3 is made up of 16 amino acids. Deletions cut 2 bases from V and 5 bases from J, with 17 bases between. The CDR3 DNA reads TGTGCCAGCAGCTTATCCGCCCTGACAGCAGGAGATACGCAGTATTTT. Encoded protein: CASSLSALTAGDTQYF.